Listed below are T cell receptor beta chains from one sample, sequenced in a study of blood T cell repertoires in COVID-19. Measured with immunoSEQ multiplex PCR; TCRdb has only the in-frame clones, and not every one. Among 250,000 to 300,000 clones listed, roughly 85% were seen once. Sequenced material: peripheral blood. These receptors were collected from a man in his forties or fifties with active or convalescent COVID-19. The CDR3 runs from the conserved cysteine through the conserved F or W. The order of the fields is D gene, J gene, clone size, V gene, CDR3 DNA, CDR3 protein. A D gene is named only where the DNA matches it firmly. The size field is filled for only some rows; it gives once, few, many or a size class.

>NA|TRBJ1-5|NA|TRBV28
TGTGCCAGCAGTTTAGGGCACAGGCCCCAGCATTTT
CASSLGHRPQHF
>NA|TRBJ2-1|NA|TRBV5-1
TGCGCCAGCAGCTTGGAACCGGGAAGCTCCTACAATGAGCAGTTCTTC
CASSLEPGSSYNEQFF
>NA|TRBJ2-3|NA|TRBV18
TGTGCCAGCTCACCCTCCCTAACTATGGCGGGAGATACGCAGTATTTT
CASSPSLTMAGDTQYF
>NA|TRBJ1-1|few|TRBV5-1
TGCGCCAGCAGCCCCAACGACATGAACACTGAAGCTTTCTTT
CASSPNDMNTEAFF
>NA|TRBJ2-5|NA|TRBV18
TGTGCCAGCTCACCCTACCAAGAGACCCAGTACTTC
CASSPYQETQYF
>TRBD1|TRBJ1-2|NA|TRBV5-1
TGCGCCAGCAGCTTGACGCAGGGGGTTGGCTATGGCTACACCTTC
CASSLTQGVGYGYTF
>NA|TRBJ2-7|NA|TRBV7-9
TGTGCCAGCAGTTCCTCCCCCTCTAGTAAGTCCTACGAGCAGTACTTC
CASSSSPSSKSYEQYF
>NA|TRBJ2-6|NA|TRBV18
TGTGCCAGCTCACCAGGGCAGCTACCGGCGGGGGCCAACGTCCTGACTTTC
CASSPGQLPAGANVLTF
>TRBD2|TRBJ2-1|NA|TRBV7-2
TGTGCTGTCAGTAGAAGGCGGGAGACCTACAATGAGCAGTTCTTC
CAVSRRRETYNEQFF
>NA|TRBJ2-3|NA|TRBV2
TGTGCCAGCAGTATACTAGCCCGGCAGCCTAGCGCAGATACGCAGTATTTT
CASSILARQPSADTQYF
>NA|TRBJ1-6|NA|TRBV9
TGTGCCAGCAGCCAAGCTCCACGCAATTCACCCCTCCACTTT
CASSQAPRNSPLHF
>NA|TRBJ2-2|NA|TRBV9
TGTGCCAGCAGCGTAGGAGACACCGGGGAGCTGTTTTTT
CASSVGDTGELFF
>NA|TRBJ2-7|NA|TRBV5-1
TGCGCCAGCAGGGAGGACAGCCCATCCTACGAGCAGTACTTC
CASREDSPSYEQYF
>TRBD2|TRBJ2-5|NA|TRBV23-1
TGCGCCAGCACCCGGCTAGCGGGAGATCAAGAGACCCAGTACTTC
CASTRLAGDQETQYF
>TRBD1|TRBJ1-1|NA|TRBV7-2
TGTGCCAGCAGCCCCCACAGGGGTACCACTGAAGCTTTCTTT
CASSPHRGTTEAFF
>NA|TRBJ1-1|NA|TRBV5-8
TGTGCCAGCAGCTTGCCCTACACTGAAGCTTTCTTT
CASSLPYTEAFF
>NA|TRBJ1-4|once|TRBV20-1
TGCAGTGCTAGTCAGACAGGTTCTGGTGAAAAACTGTTTTTT
CSASQTGSGEKLFF
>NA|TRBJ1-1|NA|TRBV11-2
TGTGCCAGCAGCTGGACAGCTTTCAACACTGAAGCTTTCTTT
CASSWTAFNTEAFF
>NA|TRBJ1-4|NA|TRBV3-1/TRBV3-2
TGTGCCAGCAGCCAAGAACCAGGGAAGGGAGGTGAAAAACTGTTTTTT
CASSQEPGKGGEKLFF
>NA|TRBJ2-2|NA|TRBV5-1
TGCGCCAGCAGCACCGGGACACAGACGAACACCGGGGAGCTGTTTTTT
CASSTGTQTNTGELFF
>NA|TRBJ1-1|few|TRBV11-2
TGTGCCAGCAGCTTAGGCACACGCACTGAAGCTTTCTTT
CASSLGTRTEAFF
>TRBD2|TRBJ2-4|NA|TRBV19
TGTGCCAGTAGTACTAGCGGTAAAAACATTCAGTACTTC
CASSTSGKNIQYF
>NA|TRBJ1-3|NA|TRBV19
TGTGCCAGTAGTATTCCAGTCACCTCTGGAAACACCATATATTTT
CASSIPVTSGNTIYF
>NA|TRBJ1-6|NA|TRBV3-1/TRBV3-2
TGTGCCGCCGGAGGGAGTACAGACATTTCACCCCTCCACTTT
CAAGGSTDISPLHF
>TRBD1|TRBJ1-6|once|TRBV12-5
TGTGCTAGTGGTTTGGCTGACAGGGGGCTATCACCCCTCCACTTT
CASGLADRGLSPLHF
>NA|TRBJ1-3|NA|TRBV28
TGTGCCAGCAGTTCGGCGCGCGGTACCGGAAACACCATATATTTT
CASSSARGTGNTIYF
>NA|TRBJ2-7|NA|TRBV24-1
TGTGCCACCAGTGATTACACCGACAGAATCCAATCCTACGAGCAGTACTTC
CATSDYTDRIQSYEQYF
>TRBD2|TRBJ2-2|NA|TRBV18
TGTGCCAGCTCACCGAGGACTAGCGGGGCTGGGAGCACCGGGGAGCTGTTTTTT
CASSPRTSGAGSTGELFF
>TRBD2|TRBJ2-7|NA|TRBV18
TGTGCCAGCTCAGGTTCTAGCGGGACCTTCTACGAGCAGTACTTC
CASSGSSGTFYEQYF
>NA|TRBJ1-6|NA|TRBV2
TGTGCCAGCAGTGAAGAGGGGGGGGCGAACTATAATTCACCCCTCCACTTT
CASSEEGGANYNSPLHF
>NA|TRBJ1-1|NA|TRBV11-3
TGTGCCAGCAGCTTAGACTCGAACACTGAAGCTTTCTTT
CASSLDSNTEAFF
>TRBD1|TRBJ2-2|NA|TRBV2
TGTGCCAGCAGTCCCCGGACAGGGGGCAGCGGGGAGCTGTTTTTT
CASSPRTGGSGELFF
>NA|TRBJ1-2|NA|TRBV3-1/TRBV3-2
TGTGCCAGCAGCCAAGAAAGGGGCAGGGGAGACTATGGCTACACCTTC
CASSQERGRGDYGYTF
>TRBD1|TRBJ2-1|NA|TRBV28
TGTGCCAGCAGTACCGACAGGGAGAGCTCCTACAATGAGCAGTTCTTC
CASSTDRESSYNEQFF
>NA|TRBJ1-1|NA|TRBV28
TGTGCCAGCAGTAGGGGGGGGCCCTCTGAAGCTTTCTTT
CASSRGGPSEAFF
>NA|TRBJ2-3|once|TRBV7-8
TGTGCCAGCAGCTTGCCAGGGCTAGATACGCAGTATTTT
CASSLPGLDTQYF
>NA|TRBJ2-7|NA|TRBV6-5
TGTGCCAGCAGTTACTCTGGGCGATCTATCTACGAGCAGTACTTC
CASSYSGRSIYEQYF
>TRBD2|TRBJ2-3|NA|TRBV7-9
TGTGCCAGCAGCCCACTGGGGGGGTACACAGATACGCAGTATTTT
CASSPLGGYTDTQYF